The entry below describes one TCR beta chain. What it binds is not known. Germline lookup yields CDR1 SGHTA and CDR2 FQGNSA. CDR3 length: 15 residues. V lost 1 base, J lost 3 bases, and 5 bases stayed unmatched. The sample is drawn from a study of cytomegalovirus exposure and HLA in healthy donors. Overall study: An earlier analysis found 110 million or so unique TCR beta sequences from about 190 million T cells. Findings of the study overall: Most of the CMV-associated TCR beta chains (in a later analysis) appeared to be HLA-restricted.

The PCR had 60 Vbeta and 13 Jbeta primers. Profiling relied on immunoSEQ multiplex PCR, and the TCRdb table lists in-frame clones only, not all of them. This table has around 150,000 clones, around 70% appearing once. The chain recombines TRBV7-2 with TRBJ2-7, with TRBD2 matching over 8 bases. The sequence came from a man aged 40-50 years in good health and CMV-seronegative. The sample was PBMCs. The DNA of the CDR3 is TGTGCCAGCAGCTTAGGGGCTAGCGGGCACTACGAGCAGTACTTC. Amino acids: CASSLGASGHYEQYF.